The T cell receptor (beta chain) under discussion was sequenced for a study of T cells in Graves' hyperthyroidism and ophthalmopathy. Study outcomes and limitations: Most thyroid clonotypes with frequency above 0.001 were detected in blood.

RNA transcripts served as the template for amplifying TCR beta CDR3 regions. The TCR CDR3 first-round RT-PCR relied on the HTBI primer set. Via MiXCR, TCRdb re-called the multiplex PCR reads, giving one row per CDR3 protein. Altogether 530,000 or so distinct CDR3 sequences are present, 17% being singletons, with the ten largest covering approximately 15%. Fresh 10 ml peripheral blood yielded PBMCs. Worth noting for this clonotype: Its target is not known.

The CDR3 consists of 15 residues. Germline CDR1 and CDR2: SGHRS and YFSETQ. Between the trimmed V and J ends, which lost 0 bases and 2 bases, there was a span of 12 bases. The sequence came from a woman under 30 with Graves' ophthalmopathy. The J gene is TRBJ2-7, the V gene TRBV5-1; D remains ambiguous. The material sequenced was blood. CDR3 amino acids: CASSLDGGKAYEQYF. The CDR3 DNA sequence: TGCGCCAGCAGCTTGGATGGCGGCAAAGCCTACGAGCAGTACTTC.